These 8 T cell receptor beta chains were all obtained from the same sample, sequenced in a study of cytomegalovirus exposure and HLA in healthy donors. PCR amplification relied on 60 Vbeta primers (plus 13 Jbeta primers). Method: immunoSEQ multiplex PCR; TCRdb's copy keeps in-frame clones and lacks some. Here the sample spans 6,500 to 8,500 clones, roughly half being singletons. Sequencing input: PBMCs. The receptors derive from a man aged 25 to 40 in good health and CMV-seropositive.

The chain combines TRBV7-2 with TRBJ1-6, with 7 bases lining up with TRBD1. Germline loops: CDR1 SGHTA, CDR2 FQGNSA. The length of the CDR3 is 15 residues. J was trimmed by 7 bases and V by 2 bases; bases with no gene match: 5. The CDR3 sequence is CASSLQGQPNSPLHF. CDR3 DNA: TGTGCCAGCAGCTTACAGGGACAGCCCAATTCACCCCTCCACTTT.

The chain is built from TRBV7-2 and TRBJ2-5, with TRBD2 identical over 10 bases. The CDR3 totals 14 residues. Germline CDR1 is SGHTA and CDR2 is FQGNSA. The J segment lost 4 bases and the V segment lost 5 bases, leaving 4 bases of the junction unmatched. The CDR3 region has the DNA TGTGCCAGCAGCCTTAGCGGGGGGCGAGAGACCCAGTACTTC. As protein: CASSLSGGRETQYF.

This chain connects TRBV30 to TRBJ1-2; no clear D. V was shortened by 7 bases and J by 0 bases, with 6 bases between the two germline ends. The germline V gene encodes CDR1 GTSNPN and CDR2 SVGIG (reference sequence). This CDR3 has 11 residues. The CDR3 protein is CASGANYGYTF. The CDR3 nucleotides read TGTGCCTCCGGAGCTAACTATGGCTACACCTTC.

The V and J genes are TRBV29-1 and TRBJ1-2, with 8 bases aligning to TRBD1. V was clipped by 7 bases and J by 2 bases; unmatched bases: 3. CDR1 and CDR2 (germline): SQVTM, ANQGSEA. CDR3 length: 12 residues. This CDR3 is CSARQGNYGYTF. DNA for the CDR3: TGCAGCGCTCGACAGGGGAACTATGGCTACACCTTC.

Only a few counts were recorded for this clone. This chain joins TRBV6-4 and TRBJ2-3; 13 positions match TRBD2. Germline V CDR1 and CDR2: MRHNA, SNTAGT. This CDR3 is 15 amino acids long. With 2 bases clipped from V and 4 bases from J, the junction kept 0 bases outside the gene matches. DNA of the CDR3: TGTGCCAGCAGTGACGGACTAGCGGGAGCAGATACGCAGTATTTT. Its protein product is CASSDGLAGADTQYF.

The chain couples TRBV30 to TRBJ1-2, with no clear D. CDR1 and CDR2 from the germline V gene are GTSNPN and SVGIG (reference sequence). Trimming shortened V by 3 bases and J by 4 bases, and 9 bases separated the two germline ends. The CDR3 is made up of 12 amino acids. CDR3 coding DNA: TGTGCCTGGAGGAGATACGGCTATGGCTACACCTTC. It specifies CAWRRYGYGYTF.

This clone was seen a few times. This chain uses TRBV30 with TRBJ2-7; D is unclear. Germline V gene data show CDR1 as GTSNPN and CDR2 as SVGIG (reference sequence). V was cut by 4 bases and J by 3 bases, with 10 bases left in between. The CDR3 consists of 12 residues. In DNA, the CDR3 is TGTGCCTGGACAGACTCTATCTACGAGCAGTACTTC. Its protein is CAWTDSIYEQYF.

This clone showed up just a few times. The chain carries TRBV6-5 and TRBJ1-5; the match to TRBD1 covers 7 bases. CDR1 and CDR2 (germline): MNHEY, SVGAGI. J gave up 2 bases and V 6 bases, and 7 bases lay outside the gene matches. The CDR3 covers 15 residues. In DNA, the CDR3 is TGTGCCAGCAGCATTGACAGGGCGGGCAATCAGCCCCAGCATTTT. It encodes CASSIDRAGNQPQHF.